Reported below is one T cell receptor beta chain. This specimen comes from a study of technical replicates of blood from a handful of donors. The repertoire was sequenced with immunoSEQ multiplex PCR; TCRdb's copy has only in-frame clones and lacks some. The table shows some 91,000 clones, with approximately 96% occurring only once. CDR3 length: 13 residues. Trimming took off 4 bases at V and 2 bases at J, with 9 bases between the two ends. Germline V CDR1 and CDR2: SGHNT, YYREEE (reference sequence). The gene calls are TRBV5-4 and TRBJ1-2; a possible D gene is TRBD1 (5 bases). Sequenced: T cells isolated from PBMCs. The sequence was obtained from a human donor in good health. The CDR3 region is CASSVDRNYGYTF. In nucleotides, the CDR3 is TGTGCCAGCAGCGTCGACAGAAACTATGGCTACACCTTC.